Below, 20 T cell receptor beta chains from the same sample are listed, as sequenced in a study of identical twins. TCRdb re-derived calls from the 5' RACE reads in MiXCR, one entry per CDR3 protein. The sample carries under 400,000 distinct CDR3 sequences, roughly 10% recorded once. Input material: naive T cells sorted from blood. These receptors originate from a woman aged 45-59 years in good health.

There are a few counts of this clonotype. This chain uses TRBV24-1 with TRBJ2-3, with TRBD2 identical over 10 bases. V shed 2 bases, J shed 7 bases, and the junction held 8 bases outside the gene matches. Germline-derived CDR1 and CDR2 are KGHDR and SFDVKD. This CDR3 comprises 16 residues. In DNA form, the CDR3 reads TGTGCCACCAGTGATTACAGCGGGAGGGCCGCGAATACGCAGTATTTT. It encodes CATSDYSGRAANTQYF.

The V call is TRBV14, the J call TRBJ2-4; tentative D call: TRBD2 (5 bases). The germline gives CDR1 SGHDN, CDR2 FVKESK. V was pared by 1 base and J by 2 bases, with 9 bases between. There are 15 residues in the CDR3. CDR3 loop: CASSQGTWPKNIQYF. The CDR3 DNA reads TGTGCCAGCAGCCAAGGGACTTGGCCCAAAAACATTCAGTACTTC.

The V and J genes are TRBV5-6 and TRBJ2-3, with 10 positions matching TRBD2. Germline V lookup: CDR1 SGHDT, CDR2 YYEEEE. J lost 2 bases, V lost 5 bases, and 17 bases had no gene match. The CDR3 consists of 19 residues. DNA for the CDR3: TGTGCCAGCAGTTTTGGCGGACGGATACTAGCGGGAAACACAGATACGCAGTATTTT. Amino acids: CASSFGGRILAGNTDTQYF.

This clonotype came up many times. In nucleotides, the CDR3 is TGTGCCAGCAGCTCTGGGGCGGTCAATGAGCAGTTCTTC. Translating it yields CASSSGAVNEQFF. The chain employs TRBV7-3 and TRBJ2-1; maybe TRBD1 (5 bases). Trimming left V 4 bases short and J 6 bases short, with 10 bases between. Germline values: CDR1 SGHTA, CDR2 FQGTGA. The CDR3 covers 13 residues.

The rearrangement links TRBV9 to TRBJ2-3; TRBD2 matches at 9 bases. The junction had 7 bases not matched to a gene; V was cut back by 0 bases and J by 2 bases. CDR1 is SGDLS, CDR2 YYNGEE, per germline. This CDR3 region has 17 residues. CDR3 in amino acids: CASSVAELAGFTDTQYF. The DNA for the CDR3 is TGTGCCAGCAGCGTAGCTGAGCTAGCGGGATTCACAGATACGCAGTATTTT.

This clonotype was seen ten or more times. This rearrangement joins TRBV12-3 or TRBV12-4 to TRBJ1-2; D not resolved. This CDR3 is built from 13 residues. V was shortened by 5 bases and J by 2 bases, with 9 bases between the two germline ends. The CDR3 DNA is TGTGCCAGCAGTAACCAACCGAACTATGGCTACACCTTC. Translating gives CASSNQPNYGYTF.

This clonotype was picked up a small number of times. The V and J genes are TRBV29-1 and TRBJ2-2; no clear D. CDR1 and CDR2 from the germline V gene are SQVTM and ANQGSEA. The CDR3 has 15 residues. V lost 4 bases to trimming and J lost 6 bases, with 18 bases between them. CDR3 DNA sequence: TGCAGCGTTGTTTCAGGAGTTAGAACTGCCGGGGAGCTGTTTTTT. This codes for CSVVSGVRTAGELFF.

A few counts support this clonotype. The V gene is TRBV7-9, the J gene TRBJ2-3; D not resolved. Germline V gene lookup returns CDR1 SEHNR and CDR2 FQNEAQ (reference sequence). V dropped 1 base and J dropped 6 bases, with 14 bases sitting between them. The CDR3 runs to 15 residues. In nucleotides, the CDR3 is TGTGCCAGCAGCTTAGATGGGCCCCCCCCCGATACGCAGTATTTT. Amino acid sequence: CASSLDGPPPDTQYF.

The chain uses TRBV20-1 and TRBJ2-7; D perhaps matches TRBD2 (6 bases). The CDR3 has 13 residues. Germline values: CDR1 DFQATT, CDR2 SNEGSKA (reference sequence). V was cut by 6 bases and J by 0 bases, with 12 bases left in between. The CDR3: CSALTSNSYEQYV. The CDR3 DNA follows: TGCAGTGCCCTAACTAGCAACTCCTACGAGCAGTACGTC.

Of note for this clonotype: This may come from a read error, since a much larger clone is one base off. V is TRBV3-1 and J is TRBJ1-2; D remains unclear. Germline values: CDR1 LGHDT, CDR2 YNNKEL (reference sequence). This CDR3 is built from 13 residues. V was clipped by 1 base and J by 13 bases, with 16 bases between them. The CDR3 region is CASSQGTLIDFTF. The CDR3 DNA is TGTGCCAGCAGCCAAGGAACACTCATTGACTTCACCTTC. Filled out from reference TRBV3-1 and TRBJ1-2, the complete variable domain reads DTAVSQTPKYLVTQMGNDKSIKCEQNLGHDTMYWYKQDSKKFLKIMFSYNNKELIINETVPNRFSPKSPDKAHLNLHINSLELGDSAVYFCASSQGTLIDFTFGSGTRLTVV.

This chain joins TRBV5-6 and TRBJ2-7; no reliable D call. The CDR3 runs 15 residues. The V gene's germline CDR1 is SGHDT and CDR2 YYEEEE. Between the trimmed V and J ends, which lost 2 bases and 0 bases, there was a span of 12 bases. CDR3 DNA: TGTGCCAGCAGCTTATCTGGGTCTGACTCCTACGAGCAGTACGTC. Amino acid sequence: CASSLSGSDSYEQYV.

This clonotype has just a few counts. In DNA form, the CDR3 reads TGTGCCAGCAGCTTAGTTGCGGGGGCGAACACCGGGGAGCTGTTTTTT. Translated: CASSLVAGANTGELFF. The chain joins TRBV7-9 to TRBJ2-2, with 7 bases aligning to TRBD2. This CDR3 is 16 amino acids long. The germline V gene has CDR1 SEHNR and CDR2 FQNEAQ (reference sequence). The junction had 2 bases not matched to a gene; V was cut back by 1 base and J by 0 bases.

The chain employs TRBV20-1 and TRBJ1-2; possibly TRBD1 for D (5 bases). CDR1 is DFQATT, CDR2 SNEGSKA, per germline (reference sequence). The V gene lost 4 bases and the J gene lost 8 bases, with 11 bases spanning the gap. This CDR3 region has 11 residues. The CDR3 DNA reads as TGCAGTGCTACGGGGGGAAAGGGCTACACCTTC. It encodes CSATGGKGYTF.

CDR3 protein: CASSIAGEGYGYTF. Here the CDR3 DNA reads TGTGCCAGTAGTATTGCAGGAGAAGGGTATGGCTACACCTTC. The chain uses TRBV19 and TRBJ1-2; D is unresolved. CDR1 LNHDA and CDR2 SQIVND come from the germline V gene (reference sequence). The V end lost 3 bases, the J end lost 5 bases, and 13 bases lay between the germline ends. The CDR3 contains 14 residues. Looking up the rest from reference TRBV19 and TRBJ1-2 gives the full variable domain: DGGITQSPKYLFRKEGQNVTLSCEQNLNHDAMYWYRQDPGQGLRLIYYSQIVNDFQKGDIAEGYSVSREKKESFPLTVTSAQKNPTAFYLCASSIAGEGYGYTFGSGTRLTVV.

In its sample, this clonotype was seen a few times. V is TRBV28 and J is TRBJ2-3; tentative D call: TRBD2 (7 bases). The V end lost 8 bases, the J end lost 2 bases, and 11 bases lay between the germline ends. The germline V gene has CDR1 MDHEN and CDR2 SYDVKM. The CDR3 extends over 13 amino acids. The CDR3, as DNA: TGTGCCAGCGGGGGGGGCTACACAGATACGCAGTATTTT. Protein sequence: CASGGGYTDTQYF.

V is TRBV24-1 and J is TRBJ2-1, with 7 positions matching TRBD2. There are 15 residues in the CDR3. V was clipped by 0 bases and J by 7 bases; unmatched bases: 5. CDR1 and CDR2 from the germline V gene are KGHDR and SFDVKD. The CDR3 coding sequence is TGTGCCACCAGTGATTTGGCGGGGGATTGGAATGAGCAGTTCTTC. Residues: CATSDLAGDWNEQFF.

This clonotype came up many times. The chain joins TRBV5-1 to TRBJ1-2, with D possibly TRBD1 on 5 matching bases. V was clipped by 1 base and J by 3 bases, with 10 bases between them. Looked up from germline, CDR1 is SGHRS and CDR2 is YFSETQ. The CDR3 sequence is 14 residues long. CDR3 sequence: CASSLSGGDYGYTF. CDR3 in DNA: TGCGCCAGCAGCTTGTCCGGGGGTGACTATGGCTACACCTTC. The variable domain in full, with the rest retrieved from reference TRBV5-1 and TRBJ1-2, is KAGVTQTPRYLIKTRGQQVTLSCSPISGHRSVSWYQQTPGQGLQFLFEYFSETQRNKGNFPGRFSGRQFSNSRSEMNVSTLELGDSALYLCASSLSGGDYGYTFGSGTRLTVV.

This clonotype was counted many times. This chain connects TRBV5-1 to TRBJ2-1; 10 bases match TRBD2. The CDR3 consists of 15 residues. The J segment lost 7 bases and the V segment lost 0 bases, leaving 4 bases of the junction unmatched. CDR1 is SGHRS and CDR2 is YFSETQ in the germline V gene. CDR3 nucleotides: TGCGCCAGCAGCTTGGAAGCGGGAGGGCCGAATGAGCAGTTCTTC. This codes for CASSLEAGGPNEQFF. The full variable domain, in which reference TRBV5-1 and TRBJ2-1 provide the parts outside the CDR3, is KAGVTQTPRYLIKTRGQQVTLSCSPISGHRSVSWYQQTPGQGLQFLFEYFSETQRNKGNFPGRFSGRQFSNSRSEMNVSTLELGDSALYLCASSLEAGGPNEQFFGPGTRLTVL.

This clonotype was picked up a small number of times. The V gene is TRBV6-6, the J gene TRBJ2-6; the D is unclear. Germline V CDR1 and CDR2: MNHNY, SVGAGI (reference sequence). Trimming cost V 8 bases and J 0 bases, with 14 bases left between them. This CDR3 has 16 residues. The CDR3, as DNA: TGTGCCAGCGGCTATCTGACCGGCTCTGGGGCCAACGTCCTGACTTTC. Translated: CASGYLTGSGANVLTF.

The chain has TRBV12-3 or TRBV12-4 and TRBJ2-3; a possible D gene is TRBD2 (7 bases). This CDR3 has 15 residues. V was cut by 5 bases and J by 2 bases, with 14 bases left in between. Written as DNA, the CDR3 is TGTGCCAGCAGTCTCGGAGCGGGACACACAGATACGCAGTATTTT. Translating it yields CASSLGAGHTDTQYF.